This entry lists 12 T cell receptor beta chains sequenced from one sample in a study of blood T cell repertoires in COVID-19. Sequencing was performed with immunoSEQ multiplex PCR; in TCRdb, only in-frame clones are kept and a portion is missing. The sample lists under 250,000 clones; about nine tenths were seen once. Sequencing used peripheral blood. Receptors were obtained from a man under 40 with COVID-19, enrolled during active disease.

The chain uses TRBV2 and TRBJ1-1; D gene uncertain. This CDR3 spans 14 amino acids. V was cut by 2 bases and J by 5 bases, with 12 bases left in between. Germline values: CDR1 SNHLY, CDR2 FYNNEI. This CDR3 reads CASSERGRETEAFF. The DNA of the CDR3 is TGTGCCAGCAGTGAACGAGGTAGGGAGACTGAAGCTTTCTTT.

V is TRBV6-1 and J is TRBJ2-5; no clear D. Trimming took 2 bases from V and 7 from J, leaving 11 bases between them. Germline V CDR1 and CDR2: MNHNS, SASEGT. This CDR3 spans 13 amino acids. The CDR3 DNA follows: TGTGCCAGCAGTGAAAGCACGCCAGGGACCCAGTACTTC. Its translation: CASSESTPGTQYF.

CDR3 DNA: TGTGCCATCAGTGAGTCGCGACTTATCTCTGGAAACACCATATATTTT. It specifies CAISESRLISGNTIYF. The gene calls are TRBV10-3 and TRBJ1-3; D is unclear. Germline V CDR1 and CDR2: ENHRY, SYGVKD. V gave up 0 bases and J gave up 0 bases, with 9 bases separating them. There are 16 residues in the CDR3.

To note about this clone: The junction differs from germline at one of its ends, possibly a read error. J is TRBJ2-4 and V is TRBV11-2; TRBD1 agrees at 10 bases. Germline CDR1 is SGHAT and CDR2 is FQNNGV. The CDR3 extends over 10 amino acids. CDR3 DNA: TGTGCCAGCAGCGGGGGACAGGGGACATTC. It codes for CASSGGQGTF.

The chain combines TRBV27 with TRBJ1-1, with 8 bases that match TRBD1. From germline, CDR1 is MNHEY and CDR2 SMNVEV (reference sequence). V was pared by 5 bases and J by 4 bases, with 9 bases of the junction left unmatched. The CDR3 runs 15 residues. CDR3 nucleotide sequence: TGTGCCAGCAGTGAACAGGGGGGAGCTAGCACTGAAGCTTTCTTT. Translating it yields CASSEQGGASTEAFF.

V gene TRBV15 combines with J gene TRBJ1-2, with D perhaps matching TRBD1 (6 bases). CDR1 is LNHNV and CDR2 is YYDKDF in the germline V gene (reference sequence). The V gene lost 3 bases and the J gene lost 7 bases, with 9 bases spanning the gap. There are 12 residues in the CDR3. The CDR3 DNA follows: TGTGCCACCAGCAGCAGGGGTTTTGGCTACACCTTC. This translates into CATSSRGFGYTF.

The CDR3 reads CASSYFLGTGELVKLFF. The CDR3 DNA reads TGTGCCAGCAGCTACTTTTTGGGCACAGGGGAGTTGGTAAAACTGTTTTTT. The chain carries TRBV7-9 and TRBJ1-4; 7 bases align to TRBD1. CDR1 is SEHNR, CDR2 FQNEAQ, per germline (reference sequence). The CDR3 has 17 amino acids. V dropped 4 bases and J dropped 10; count of bases not matched to a gene: 18.

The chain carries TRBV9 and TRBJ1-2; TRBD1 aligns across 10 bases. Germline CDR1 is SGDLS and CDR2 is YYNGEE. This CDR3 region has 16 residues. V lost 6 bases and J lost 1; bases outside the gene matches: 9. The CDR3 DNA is TGTGCCAGCACCCTGACAGGGGGCAACCGTAACTATGGCTACACCTTC. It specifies CASTLTGGNRNYGYTF.

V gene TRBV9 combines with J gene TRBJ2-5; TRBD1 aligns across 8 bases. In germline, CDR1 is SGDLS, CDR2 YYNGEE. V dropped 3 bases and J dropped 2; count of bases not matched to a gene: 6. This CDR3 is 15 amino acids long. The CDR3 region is CASSAQQGEQETQYF. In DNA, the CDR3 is TGTGCCAGCAGCGCCCAACAGGGGGAGCAAGAGACCCAGTACTTC. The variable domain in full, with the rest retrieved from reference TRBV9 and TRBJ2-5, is DSGVTQTPKHLITATGQRVTLRCSPRSGDLSVYWYQQSLDQGLQFLIQYYNGEERAKGNILERFSAQQFPDLHSELNLSSLELGDSALYFCASSAQQGEQETQYFGPGTRLLVL.

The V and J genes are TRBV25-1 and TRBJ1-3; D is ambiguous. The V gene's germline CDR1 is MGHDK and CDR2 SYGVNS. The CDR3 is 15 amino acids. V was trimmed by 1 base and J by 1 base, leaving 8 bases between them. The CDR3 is CASSEFGWSGNTIYF. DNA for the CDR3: TGTGCCAGCAGTGAATTCGGGTGGTCTGGAAACACCATATATTTT.

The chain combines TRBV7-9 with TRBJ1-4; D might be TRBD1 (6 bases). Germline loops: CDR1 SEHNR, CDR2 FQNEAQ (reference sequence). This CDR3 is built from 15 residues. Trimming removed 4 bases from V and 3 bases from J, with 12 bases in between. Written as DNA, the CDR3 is TGTGCCAGCAGCTGGAGACAGGAGGCTAATGAAAAACTGTTTTTT. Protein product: CASSWRQEANEKLFF. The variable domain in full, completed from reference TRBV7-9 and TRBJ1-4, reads DTGVSQNPRHKITKRGQNVTFRCDPISEHNRLYWYRQTLGQGPEFLTYFQNEAQLEKSRLLSDRFSAERPKGSFSTLEIQRTEQGDSAMYLCASSWRQEANEKLFFGSGTQLSVL.

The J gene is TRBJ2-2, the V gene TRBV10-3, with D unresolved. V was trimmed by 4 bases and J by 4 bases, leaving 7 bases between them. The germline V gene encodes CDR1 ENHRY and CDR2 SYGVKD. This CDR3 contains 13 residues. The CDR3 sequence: CAISASSTGELFF. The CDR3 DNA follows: TGTGCCATCAGTGCTTCTAGCACCGGGGAGCTGTTTTTT.